This T cell receptor beta chain originates from a study of cytomegalovirus exposure and HLA in healthy donors. Each donor was healthy, and each was a bone marrow donor. Overall study results and limits: TRBV6-2, TRBV6-3 and some other V segments were unresolvable in 87-base-pair reads. Later on, analysis showed that most CMV-associated TCR beta chains appeared to be HLA-restricted. Available immune exposure information covered CMV serostatus only.

In regard to this clone: Its antigen is still unknown.

J was trimmed by 3 bases and V by 6 bases; bases with no gene match: 14. The CDR3 is made up of 16 amino acids. CDR1 and CDR2 from the germline V gene are MDHEN and SYDVKM. This PCR relied on a set of 60 Vbeta primers and 13 Jbeta primers. Assay: immunoSEQ multiplex PCR; the TCRdb copy retains only in-frame clones and omits some. This sample has around 110,000 clones, with around two thirds found just once. The TCR comes from a woman aged 40 to 50 in good health and CMV-seropositive. The sequencing sample was made of PBMCs. J is TRBJ2-7 and V is TRBV28; 7 nucleotides align to TRBD1. The CDR3 DNA follows: TGTGCCAGCAGCCGCCTGGGGGCAGGGGGTAACTACGAGCAGTACTTC. This gives the protein CASSRLGAGGNYEQYF.